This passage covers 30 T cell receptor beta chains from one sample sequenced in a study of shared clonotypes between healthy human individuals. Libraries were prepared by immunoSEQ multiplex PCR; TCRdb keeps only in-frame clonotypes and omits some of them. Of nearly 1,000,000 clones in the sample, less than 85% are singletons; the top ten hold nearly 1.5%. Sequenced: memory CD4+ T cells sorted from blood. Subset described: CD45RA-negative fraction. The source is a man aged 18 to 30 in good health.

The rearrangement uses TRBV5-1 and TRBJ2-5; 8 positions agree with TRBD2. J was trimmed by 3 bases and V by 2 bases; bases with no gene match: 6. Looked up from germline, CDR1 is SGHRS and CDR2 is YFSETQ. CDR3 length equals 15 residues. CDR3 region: CASSFLARGEETQYF. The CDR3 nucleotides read TGCGCCAGCAGCTTCTTAGCGCGGGGGGAAGAGACCCAGTACTTC.

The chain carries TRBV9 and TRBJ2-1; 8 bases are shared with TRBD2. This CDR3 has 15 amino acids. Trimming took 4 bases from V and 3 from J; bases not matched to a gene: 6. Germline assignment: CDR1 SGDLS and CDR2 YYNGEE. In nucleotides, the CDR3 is TGTGCCAGCAGCCCTAGACTAGCGCTCTACAATGAGCAGTTCTTC. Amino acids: CASSPRLALYNEQFF. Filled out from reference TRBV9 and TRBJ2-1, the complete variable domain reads DSGVTQTPKHLITATGQRVTLRCSPRSGDLSVYWYQQSLDQGLQFLIQYYNGEERAKGNILERFSAQQFPDLHSELNLSSLELGDSALYFCASSPRLALYNEQFFGPGTRLTVL.

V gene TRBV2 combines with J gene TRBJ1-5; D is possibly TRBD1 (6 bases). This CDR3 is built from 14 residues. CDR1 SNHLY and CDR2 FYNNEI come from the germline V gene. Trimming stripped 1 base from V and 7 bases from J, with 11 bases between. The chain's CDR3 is CASSEEAGAQPQHF. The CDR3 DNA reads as TGTGCCAGCAGTGAAGAGGCAGGGGCGCAGCCCCAGCATTTT.

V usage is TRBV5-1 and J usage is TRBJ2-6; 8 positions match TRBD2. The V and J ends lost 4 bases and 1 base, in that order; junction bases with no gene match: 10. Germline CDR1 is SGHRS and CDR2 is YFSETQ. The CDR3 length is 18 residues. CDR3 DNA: TGCGCCAGCAGCCCGAGACTAGCGATACGGTCTGGGGCCAACGTCCTGACTTTC. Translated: CASSPRLAIRSGANVLTF. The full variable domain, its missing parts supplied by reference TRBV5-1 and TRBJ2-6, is KAGVTQTPRYLIKTRGQQVTLSCSPISGHRSVSWYQQTPGQGLQFLFEYFSETQRNKGNFPGRFSGRQFSNSRSEMNVSTLELGDSALYLCASSPRLAIRSGANVLTFGAGSRLTVL.

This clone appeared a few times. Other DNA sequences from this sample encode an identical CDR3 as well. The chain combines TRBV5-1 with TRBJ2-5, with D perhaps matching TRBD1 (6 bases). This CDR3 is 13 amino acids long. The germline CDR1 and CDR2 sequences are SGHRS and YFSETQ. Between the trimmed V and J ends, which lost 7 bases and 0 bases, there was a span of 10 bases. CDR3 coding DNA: TGCGCCAGCTCGAGGGGGTACCAAGAGACCCAGTACTTC. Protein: CASSRGYQETQYF.

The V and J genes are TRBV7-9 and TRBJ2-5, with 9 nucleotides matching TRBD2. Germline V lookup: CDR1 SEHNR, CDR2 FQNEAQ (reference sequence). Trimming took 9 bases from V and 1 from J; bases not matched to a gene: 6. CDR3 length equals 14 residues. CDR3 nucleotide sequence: TGTGCCAGTAATAGCGGGAGAGGCCAAGAGACCCAGTACTTC. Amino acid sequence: CASNSGRGQETQYF.

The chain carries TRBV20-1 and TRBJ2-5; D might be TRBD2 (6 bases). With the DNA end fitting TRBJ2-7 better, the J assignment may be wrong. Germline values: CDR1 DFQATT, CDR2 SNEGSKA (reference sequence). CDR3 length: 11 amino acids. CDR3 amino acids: CSARRANEQYF. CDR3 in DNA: TGCAGTGCTCGGAGGGCCAACGAGCAGTACTTC.

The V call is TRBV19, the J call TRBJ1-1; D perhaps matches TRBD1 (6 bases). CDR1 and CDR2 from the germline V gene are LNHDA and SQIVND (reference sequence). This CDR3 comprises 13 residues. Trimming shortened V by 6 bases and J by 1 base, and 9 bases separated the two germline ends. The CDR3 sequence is CASRFRGNTEAFF. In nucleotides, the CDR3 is TGTGCCAGTAGATTCAGGGGGAACACTGAAGCTTTCTTT.

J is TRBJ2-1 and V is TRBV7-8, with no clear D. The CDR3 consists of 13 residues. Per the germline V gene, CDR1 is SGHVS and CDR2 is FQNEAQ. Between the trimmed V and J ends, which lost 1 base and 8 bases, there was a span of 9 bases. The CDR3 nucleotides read TGTGCCAGCAGCTTAGGGACGAGAGATGAGCAGTTCTTC. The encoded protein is CASSLGTRDEQFF.

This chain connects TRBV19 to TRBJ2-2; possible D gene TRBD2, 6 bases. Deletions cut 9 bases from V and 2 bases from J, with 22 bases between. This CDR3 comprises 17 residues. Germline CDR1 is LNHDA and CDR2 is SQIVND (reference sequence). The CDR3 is CASFAGKAIKNTGELFF. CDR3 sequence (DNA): TGTGCCAGCTTCGCGGGGAAGGCGATCAAAAACACCGGGGAGCTGTTTTTT.

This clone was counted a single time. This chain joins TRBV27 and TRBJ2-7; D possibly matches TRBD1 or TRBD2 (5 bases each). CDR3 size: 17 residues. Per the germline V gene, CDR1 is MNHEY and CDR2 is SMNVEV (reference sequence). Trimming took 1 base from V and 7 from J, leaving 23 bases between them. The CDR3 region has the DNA TGTGCCAGCAGTTTATTGATCGGGGTGCGACAGACTGGAGAGCAGTACTTC. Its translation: CASSLLIGVRQTGEQYF.

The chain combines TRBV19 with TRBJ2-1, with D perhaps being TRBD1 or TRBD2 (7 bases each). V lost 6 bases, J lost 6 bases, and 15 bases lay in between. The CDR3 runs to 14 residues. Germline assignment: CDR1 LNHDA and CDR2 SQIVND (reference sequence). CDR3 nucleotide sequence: TGTGCCAGTAGGCGACAGGGAGGGGTCAATGAGCAGTTCTTC. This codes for CASRRQGGVNEQFF.

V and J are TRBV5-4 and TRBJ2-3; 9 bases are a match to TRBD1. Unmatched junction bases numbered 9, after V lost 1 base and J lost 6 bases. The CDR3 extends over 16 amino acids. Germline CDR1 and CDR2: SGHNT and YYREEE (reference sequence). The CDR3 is CASSLWLQGAFDTQYF. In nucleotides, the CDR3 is TGTGCCAGCAGCTTGTGGTTACAGGGGGCATTTGATACGCAGTATTTT. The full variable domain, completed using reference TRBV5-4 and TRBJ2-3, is ETGVTQSPTHLIKTRGQQVTLRCSSQSGHNTVSWYQQALGQGPQFIFQYYREEENGRGNFPPRFSGLQFPNYSSELNVNALELDDSALYLCASSLWLQGAFDTQYFGPGTRLTVL.

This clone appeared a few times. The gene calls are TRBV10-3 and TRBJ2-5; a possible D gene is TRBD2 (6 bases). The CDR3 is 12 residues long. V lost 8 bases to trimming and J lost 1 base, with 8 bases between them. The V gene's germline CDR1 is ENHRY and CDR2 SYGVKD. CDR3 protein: CAIAGTQETQYF. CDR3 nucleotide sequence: TGTGCCATCGCGGGGACCCAAGAGACCCAGTACTTC.

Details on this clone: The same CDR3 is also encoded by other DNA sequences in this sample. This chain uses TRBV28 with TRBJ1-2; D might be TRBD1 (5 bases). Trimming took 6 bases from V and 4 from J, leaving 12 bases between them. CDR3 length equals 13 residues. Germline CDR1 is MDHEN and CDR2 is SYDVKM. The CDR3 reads CASSLQGGYGYTF. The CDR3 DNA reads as TGTGCCAGCAGCCTCCAGGGCGGCTATGGCTACACCTTC.

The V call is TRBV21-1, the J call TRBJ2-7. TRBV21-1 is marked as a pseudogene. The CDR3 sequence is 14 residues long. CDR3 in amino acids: CASTGLPSSYEQYF. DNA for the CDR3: TGTGCCAGCACGGGGCTGCCGAGCTCCTACGAGCAGTACTTC.

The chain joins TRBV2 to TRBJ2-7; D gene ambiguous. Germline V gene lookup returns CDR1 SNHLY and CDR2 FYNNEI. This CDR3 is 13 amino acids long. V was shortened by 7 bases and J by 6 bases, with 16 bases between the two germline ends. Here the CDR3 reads CASKESPRSEQYF. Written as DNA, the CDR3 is TGTGCCAGCAAAGAGTCTCCGAGGTCCGAGCAGTACTTC.

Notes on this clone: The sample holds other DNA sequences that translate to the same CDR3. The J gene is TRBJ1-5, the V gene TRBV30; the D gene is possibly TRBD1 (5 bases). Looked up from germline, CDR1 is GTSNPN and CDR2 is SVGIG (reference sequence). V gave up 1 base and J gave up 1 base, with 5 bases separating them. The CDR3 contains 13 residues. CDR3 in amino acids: CAWSGGSNQPQHF. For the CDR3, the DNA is TGTGCCTGGAGTGGGGGGAGCAATCAGCCCCAGCATTTT.

The CDR3 loop reads CASSLDPAGELFF. In DNA, the CDR3 is TGTGCCAGCTCACTTGACCCAGCCGGGGAGCTGTTTTTT. The V call is TRBV18, the J call TRBJ2-2; unclear D gene. The CDR3 is 13 amino acids. Trimming left V 4 bases short and J 6 bases short, with 9 bases between. In germline, CDR1 is KGHSH, CDR2 LQKENI. Looking up the rest from reference TRBV18 and TRBJ2-2 gives the full variable domain: NAGVMQNPRHLVRRRGQEARLRCSPMKGHSHVYWYRQLPEEGLKFMVYLQKENIIDESGMPKERFSAEFPKEGPSILRIQQVVRGDSAAYFCASSLDPAGELFFGEGSRLTVL.

As DNA, the CDR3 is TGTGCCAGCATGCCTCAGGGTGGAGAGCAGTACTTC. As protein: CASMPQGGEQYF. This sequence joins TRBV11-2 and TRBJ2-7, with a weak D call TRBD1 (5 bases). This CDR3 is built from 12 residues. CDR1 SGHAT and CDR2 FQNNGV come from the germline V gene. The ends were cut back, 7 bases at V and 7 bases at J, with 14 bases in the middle.

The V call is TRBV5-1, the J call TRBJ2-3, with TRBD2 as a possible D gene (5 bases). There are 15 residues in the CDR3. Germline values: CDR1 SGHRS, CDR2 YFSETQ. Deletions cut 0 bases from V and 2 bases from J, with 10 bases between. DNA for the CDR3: TGCGCCAGCAGCTTGGGCGGGTCAGACACAGATACGCAGTATTTT. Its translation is CASSLGGSDTDTQYF. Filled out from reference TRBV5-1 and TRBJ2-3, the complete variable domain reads KAGVTQTPRYLIKTRGQQVTLSCSPISGHRSVSWYQQTPGQGLQFLFEYFSETQRNKGNFPGRFSGRQFSNSRSEMNVSTLELGDSALYLCASSLGGSDTDTQYFGPGTRLTVL.

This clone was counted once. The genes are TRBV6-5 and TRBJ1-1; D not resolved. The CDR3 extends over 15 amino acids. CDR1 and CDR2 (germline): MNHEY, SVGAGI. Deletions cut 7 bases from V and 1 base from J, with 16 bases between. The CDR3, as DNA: TGTGCCAGCAACCCCGGGCAAACGAGGAACACTGAAGCTTTCTTT. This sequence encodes CASNPGQTRNTEAFF.

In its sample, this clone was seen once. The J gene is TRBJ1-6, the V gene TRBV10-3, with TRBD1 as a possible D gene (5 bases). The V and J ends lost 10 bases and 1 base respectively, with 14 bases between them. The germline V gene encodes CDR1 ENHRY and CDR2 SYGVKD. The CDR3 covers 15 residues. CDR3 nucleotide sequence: TGTGCCACCCAGAACCGGGGGTCCTATAATTCACCCCTCCACTTT. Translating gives CATQNRGSYNSPLHF.

For the CDR3, the DNA is TGTGCCAGCACAACAAAGTCTGGAAACACCATATATTTT. Residues: CASTTKSGNTIYF. This sequence joins TRBV7-2 and TRBJ1-3; D not certain. The CDR3 contains 13 residues. Trimming removed 7 bases from V and 1 base from J, with 8 bases in between. CDR1 and CDR2 (germline): SGHTA, FQGNSA.

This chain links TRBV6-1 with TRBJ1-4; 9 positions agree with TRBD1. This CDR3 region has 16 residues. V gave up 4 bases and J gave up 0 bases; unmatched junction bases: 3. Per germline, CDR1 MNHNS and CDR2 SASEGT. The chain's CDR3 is CASSVGTGTTNEKLFF. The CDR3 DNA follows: TGTGCCAGCAGTGTTGGGACAGGGACAACTAATGAAAAACTGTTTTTT.

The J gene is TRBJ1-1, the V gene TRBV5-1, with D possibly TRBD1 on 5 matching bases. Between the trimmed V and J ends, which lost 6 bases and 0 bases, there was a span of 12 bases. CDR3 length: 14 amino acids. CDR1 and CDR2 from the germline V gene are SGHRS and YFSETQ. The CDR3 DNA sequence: TGCGCCAGCATAGACAGCGACATGAACACTGAAGCTTTCTTT. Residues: CASIDSDMNTEAFF. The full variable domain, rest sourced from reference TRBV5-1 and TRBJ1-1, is KAGVTQTPRYLIKTRGQQVTLSCSPISGHRSVSWYQQTPGQGLQFLFEYFSETQRNKGNFPGRFSGRQFSNSRSEMNVSTLELGDSALYLCASIDSDMNTEAFFGQGTRLTVV.

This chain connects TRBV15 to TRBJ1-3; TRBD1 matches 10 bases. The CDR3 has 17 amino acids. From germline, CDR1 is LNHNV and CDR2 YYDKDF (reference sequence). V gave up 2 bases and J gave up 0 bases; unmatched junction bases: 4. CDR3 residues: CATSRLGQGSSGNTIYF. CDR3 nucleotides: TGTGCCACCAGCAGACTGGGACAGGGGAGCTCTGGAAACACCATATATTTT.

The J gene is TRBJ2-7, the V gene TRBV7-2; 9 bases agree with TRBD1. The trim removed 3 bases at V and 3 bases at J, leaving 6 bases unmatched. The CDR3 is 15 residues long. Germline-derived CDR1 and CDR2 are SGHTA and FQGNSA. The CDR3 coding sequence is TGTGCCAGCAGCTTGGGACAGGGCTCCAACTACGAGCAGTACTTC. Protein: CASSLGQGSNYEQYF.

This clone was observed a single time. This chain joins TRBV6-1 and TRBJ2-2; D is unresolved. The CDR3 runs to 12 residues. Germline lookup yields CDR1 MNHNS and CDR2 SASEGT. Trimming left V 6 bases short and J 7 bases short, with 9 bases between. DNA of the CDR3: TGTGCCAGCAGCTCTGGGGACGGGGAGCTGTTTTTT. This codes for CASSSGDGELFF.

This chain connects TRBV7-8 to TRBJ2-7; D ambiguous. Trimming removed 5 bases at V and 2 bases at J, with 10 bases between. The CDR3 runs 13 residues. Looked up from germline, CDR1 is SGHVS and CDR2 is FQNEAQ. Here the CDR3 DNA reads TGTGCCAGCAGCCCAGGAGCCCCCTACGAGCAGTACTTC. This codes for CASSPGAPYEQYF.